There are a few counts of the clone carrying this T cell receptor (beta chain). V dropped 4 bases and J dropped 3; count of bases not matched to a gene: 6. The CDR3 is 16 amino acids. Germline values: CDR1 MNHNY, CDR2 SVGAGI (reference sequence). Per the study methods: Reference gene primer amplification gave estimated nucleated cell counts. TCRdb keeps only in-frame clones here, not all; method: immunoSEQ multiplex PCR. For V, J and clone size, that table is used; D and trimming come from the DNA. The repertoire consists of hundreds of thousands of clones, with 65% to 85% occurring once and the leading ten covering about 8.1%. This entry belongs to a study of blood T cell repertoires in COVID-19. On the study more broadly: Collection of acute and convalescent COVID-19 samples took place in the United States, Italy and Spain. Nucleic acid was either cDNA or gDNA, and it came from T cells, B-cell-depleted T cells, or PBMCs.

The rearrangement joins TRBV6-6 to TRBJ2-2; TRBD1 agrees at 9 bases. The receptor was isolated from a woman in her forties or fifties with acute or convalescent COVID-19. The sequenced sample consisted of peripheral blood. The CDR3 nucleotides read TGTGCCAGCAGTTCCTTGACAGGGGGGGACACCGGGGAGCTGTTTTTT. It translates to CASSSLTGGDTGELFF.